This T cell receptor beta chain was found in a study of T cell repertoires in cytomegalovirus infection. About the study: CMV infection and matching HLA type were both indicated by public TCR beta signatures.

Germline V lookup: CDR1 SGHTA, CDR2 FQGNSA. CDR3 length: 14 residues. Trimming shortened V by 1 base and J by 1 base, and 7 bases separated the two germline ends. Study-wide points: Identification of carriers of CMV plus the relevant HLA was achieved through cumulative public TCR beta family frequency. Dominating the ex vivo response were HLA-C-restricted CMV-specific TCR beta clonotypes.

Each CDR3 protein gets one entry after TCRdb re-called the reads with MiXCR. The profile shows 160,000 or so distinct CDR3 sequences, about a quarter of them singletons. This clonotype has at least ten counts. The antigen is not known. The sequence derives from a human donor in good health (CMV status not recorded). Some clones in this sample may be carry-over from other donors' samples. The sequenced sample consisted of PBMCs. V usage is TRBV7-2 and J usage is TRBJ1-1; D ambiguous. CDR3 coding DNA: TGTGCCAGCAGCTTAGTGGGAGGGAACACTGAAGCTTTCTTT. This codes for CASSLVGGNTEAFF.